This T cell receptor (beta chain) came from a study of CD8 T cells in Susac syndrome (dated by TCRdb to about 2019). In terms of the full investigation: Whether CD8+ T cell activation and differentiation in Susac syndrome was antigen driven was tested using repertoire sequencing. The clonality of the CD8+ T cell repertoire was compared across approximately 11 healthy donors, about 14 Susac syndrome patients and 15 multiple sclerosis patients. Here is what the overall study found, with its caveats: The study acknowledged that relatively few individuals were included in the TCR sequencing and HLA analysis.

This clonotype was seen a single time. The clone's antigen remains unknown. The sample holds no much larger clone one base away, and base qualities are not on file. One read alone lends weak support. Peripheral blood CD8+ and CD4+ T cells from healthy donors, Susac syndrome patients and multiple sclerosis patients were profiled by high-throughput TCR beta sequencing. Multiple sclerosis controls were treatment-naive patients with stable or active relapsing-remitting disease fulfilling revised McDonald criteria. CD8+ TEMRA cells were enriched by FACS, while bulk CD8+ and CD4+ T cells were purified by magnetic negative isolation. Blood was collected in EDTA tubes and processed within 24 hours, with PBMCs isolated through density gradient centrifugation. PBMCs intended for TCR sequencing were cryopreserved in liquid nitrogen and thawed later in a water bath at 37 degrees C. Purity of sorted or isolated CD4+, CD8+ and CD8+ TEMRA cells was at least 90%.

Via the germline V gene, CDR1 is MNHNS and CDR2 SASEGT. Trimming leaves V shorter by 7 bases and J shorter by 2 bases, with the junction holding 19 bases beyond the gene matches. Including the terminal cysteine and phenylalanine, the CDR3 comprises 19 residues. The CDR3 DNA has 57 bases and is translated from base 1. RNA was extracted using the RNeasy kit, and about 0.5 to 1 microgram was reverse transcribed with random hexamers. TCR beta CDR3 regions were amplified with the immunoSEQ multiplex PCR assay covering 54 Vbeta and 13 Jbeta segments. PCR amplification bias was corrected by using a synthetic template baseline for primer optimization and computational correction. Under the source paper's analysis protocol: Reads were assigned to V, D and J genes according to IMGT and analyzed in immunoSEQ Analyzer, with only productive sequences retained. Clonality was calculated as one minus the Shannon entropy normalized by log2 of the number of productive unique sequences. For each patient and control, public and private clones were evaluated within the 100 most prevalent clones. Clones were defined as Susac-specific if absent from the healthy and MS cohorts, from roughly 1,100 published viral clones and from other ImmuneACCESS disease sequences. TCRdb reworked the public reads: Q25 trimming with fastp, MiXCR clone assembly, productive beta chains retained. Rows are combined by CDR3 protein, so each entry shows the most common genes and DNA. TCRdb's processing, not the authors', yielded these V and J calls. This sample comprises tens of thousands of distinct CDR3 sequences, about 91% of them detected only once. The ten biggest clones cover less than 0.6% of the sample.

The specimen sequenced was CD8+ T cells from PBMCs. The source of this sequence is a human donor with multiple sclerosis. The V gene is TRBV6-1 and the J gene is TRBJ1-4; 7 middle bases align to TRBD1. CDR3 loop: CASTQEMTGKGKTNEKLFF. The base sequence is TGTGCCAGCACCCAGGAAATGACAGGGAAGGGGAAGACTAATGAAAAACTGTTTTTT.